Many counts were recorded for the clone carrying this T cell receptor beta chain. The time point was: persistent/refractory GD, antithyroid drugs over 5 years with positive TRAb. RNA from PBMCs was the source of the TCR library. This record comes from a study of regulatory T cells in long-lasting Graves disease. Library construction for TCR beta used iRepertoire HTBI primers and Arm-PCR of CDR3 regions. Each CDR3 protein is one row after TCRdb ran MiXCR on the multiplex PCR reads. The data contain around 460,000 distinct CDR3 sequences, less than 25% of them seen just once; the ten biggest clones take up around 13%. The germline gives CDR1 SGHTA, CDR2 FQGNSA. CDR3 size: 14 residues. V lost 5 bases, J lost 0 bases, and 11 bases lay in between.

The specimen was peripheral blood mononuclear cells (PBMCs), collected when the disease was refractory, from a patient treated with antithyroid drugs. The genes are TRBV7-2 and TRBJ2-7; D possibly matches TRBD1 or TRBD2 (6 bases each). The receptor's source is a female donor with Graves disease. The CDR3, as DNA: TGTGCCAGCAGCATCCGGGGGCCCTCCTACGAGCAGTACTTC. Residues: CASSIRGPSYEQYF.